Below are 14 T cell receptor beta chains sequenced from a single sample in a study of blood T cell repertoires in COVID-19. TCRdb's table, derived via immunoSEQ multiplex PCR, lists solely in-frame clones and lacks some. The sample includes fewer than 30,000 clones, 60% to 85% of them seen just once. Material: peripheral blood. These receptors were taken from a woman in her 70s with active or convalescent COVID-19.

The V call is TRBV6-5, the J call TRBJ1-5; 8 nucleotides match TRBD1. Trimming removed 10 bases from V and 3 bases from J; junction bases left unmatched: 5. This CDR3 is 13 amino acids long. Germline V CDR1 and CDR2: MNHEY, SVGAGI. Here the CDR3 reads CATSTGDNQPQHF. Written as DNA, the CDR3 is TGTGCCACCTCGACAGGGGACAATCAGCCCCAGCATTTT.

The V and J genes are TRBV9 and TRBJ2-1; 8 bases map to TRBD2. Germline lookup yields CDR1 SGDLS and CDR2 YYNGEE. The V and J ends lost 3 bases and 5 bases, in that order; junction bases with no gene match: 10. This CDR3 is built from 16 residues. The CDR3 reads CASSDPREGRNNEQFF. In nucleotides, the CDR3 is TGTGCCAGCAGCGATCCCCGGGAGGGCCGCAACAATGAGCAGTTCTTC.

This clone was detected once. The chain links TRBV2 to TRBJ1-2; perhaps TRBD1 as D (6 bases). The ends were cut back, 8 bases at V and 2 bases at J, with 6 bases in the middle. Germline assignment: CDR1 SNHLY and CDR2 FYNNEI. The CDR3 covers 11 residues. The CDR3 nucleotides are TGTGCCAGCCAGGGGAACTATGGCTACACCTTC. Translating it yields CASQGNYGYTF. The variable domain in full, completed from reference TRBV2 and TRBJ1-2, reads EPEVTQTPSHQVTQMGQEVILRCVPISNHLYFYWYRQILGQKVEFLVSFYNNEISEKSEIFDDQFSVERPDGSNFTLKIRSTKLEDSAMYFCASQGNYGYTFGSGTRLTVV.

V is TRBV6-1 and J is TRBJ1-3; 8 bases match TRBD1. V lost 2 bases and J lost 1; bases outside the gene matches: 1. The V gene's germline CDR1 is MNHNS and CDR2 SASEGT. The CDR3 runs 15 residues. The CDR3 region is CASSEQGASGNTIYF. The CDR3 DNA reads TGTGCCAGCAGTGAACAGGGGGCATCTGGAAACACCATATATTTT.

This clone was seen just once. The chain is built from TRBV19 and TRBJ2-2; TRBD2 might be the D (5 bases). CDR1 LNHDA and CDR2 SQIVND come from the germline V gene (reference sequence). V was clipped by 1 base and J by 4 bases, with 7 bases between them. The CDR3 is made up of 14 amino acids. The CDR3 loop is CASSIGGATGELFF. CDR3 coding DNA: TGTGCCAGTAGTATAGGGGGAGCCACCGGGGAGCTGTTTTTT.

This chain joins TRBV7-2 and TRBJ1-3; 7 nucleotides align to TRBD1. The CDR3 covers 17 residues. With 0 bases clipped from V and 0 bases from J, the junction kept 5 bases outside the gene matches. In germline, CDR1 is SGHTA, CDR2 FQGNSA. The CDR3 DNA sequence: TGTGCCAGCAGCTTAGCGGAGGGGGCTCTCTCTGGAAACACCATATATTTT. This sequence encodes CASSLAEGALSGNTIYF.

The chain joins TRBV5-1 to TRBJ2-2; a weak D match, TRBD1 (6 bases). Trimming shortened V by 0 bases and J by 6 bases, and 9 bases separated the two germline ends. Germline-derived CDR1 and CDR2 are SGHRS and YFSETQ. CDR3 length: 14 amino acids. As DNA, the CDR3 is TGCGCCAGCAGCTTGGACAGGGTGCCCGGGGAGCTGTTTTTT. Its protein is CASSLDRVPGELFF. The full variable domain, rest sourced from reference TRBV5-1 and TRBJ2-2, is KAGVTQTPRYLIKTRGQQVTLSCSPISGHRSVSWYQQTPGQGLQFLFEYFSETQRNKGNFPGRFSGRQFSNSRSEMNVSTLELGDSALYLCASSLDRVPGELFFGEGSRLTVL.

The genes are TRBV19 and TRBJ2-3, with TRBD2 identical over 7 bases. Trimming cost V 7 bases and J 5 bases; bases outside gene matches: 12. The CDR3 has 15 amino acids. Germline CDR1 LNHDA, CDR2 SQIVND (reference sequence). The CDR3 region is CASKLGSGGRDTQYF. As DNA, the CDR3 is TGTGCCAGTAAGCTGGGCTCCGGCGGGAGAGATACGCAGTATTTT.

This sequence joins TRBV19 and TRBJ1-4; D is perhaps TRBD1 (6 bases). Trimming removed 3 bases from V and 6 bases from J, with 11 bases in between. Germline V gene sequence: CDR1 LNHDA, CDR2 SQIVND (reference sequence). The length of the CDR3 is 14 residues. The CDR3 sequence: CASSILYRDEKLFF. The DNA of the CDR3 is TGTGCCAGTAGTATTCTCTACAGGGATGAAAAACTGTTTTTT.

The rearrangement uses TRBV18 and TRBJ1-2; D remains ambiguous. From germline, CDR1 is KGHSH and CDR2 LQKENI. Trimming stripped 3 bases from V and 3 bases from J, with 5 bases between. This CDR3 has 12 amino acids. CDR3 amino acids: CASSPQDYGYTF. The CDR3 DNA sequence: TGTGCCAGCTCACCCCAGGACTATGGCTACACCTTC.

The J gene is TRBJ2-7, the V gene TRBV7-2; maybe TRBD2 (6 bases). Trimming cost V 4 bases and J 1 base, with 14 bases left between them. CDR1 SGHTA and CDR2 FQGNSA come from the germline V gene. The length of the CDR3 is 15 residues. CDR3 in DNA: TGTGCCAGCAGCTCCCGGGACTTAAATTCCTACGAGCAGTACTTC. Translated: CASSSRDLNSYEQYF.

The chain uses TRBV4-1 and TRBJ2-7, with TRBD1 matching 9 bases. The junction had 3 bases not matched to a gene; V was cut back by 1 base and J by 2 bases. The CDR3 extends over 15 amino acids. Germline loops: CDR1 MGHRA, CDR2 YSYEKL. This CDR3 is CASSQGDRVPYEQYF. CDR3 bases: TGCGCCAGCAGCCAAGGGGACAGGGTTCCCTACGAGCAGTACTTC.

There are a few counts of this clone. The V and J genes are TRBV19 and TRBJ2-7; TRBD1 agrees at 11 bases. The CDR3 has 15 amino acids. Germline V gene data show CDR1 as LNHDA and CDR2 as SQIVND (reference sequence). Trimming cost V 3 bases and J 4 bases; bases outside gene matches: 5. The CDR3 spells CASSIRGTGGYEQYF. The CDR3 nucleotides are TGTGCCAGTAGTATCCGCGGGACAGGGGGGTACGAGCAGTACTTC. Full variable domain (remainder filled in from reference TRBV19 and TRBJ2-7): DGGITQSPKYLFRKEGQNVTLSCEQNLNHDAMYWYRQDPGQGLRLIYYSQIVNDFQKGDIAEGYSVSREKKESFPLTVTSAQKNPTAFYLCASSIRGTGGYEQYFGPGTRLTVT.

The CDR3 loop is CASSYIPGQGRETQYF. CDR3 coding DNA: TGTGCCAGCAGTTACATACCTGGACAGGGGAGAGAGACCCAGTACTTC. The rearrangement uses TRBV6-2 or TRBV6-3 and TRBJ2-5; TRBD1 matches at 9 bases. The germline V gene encodes CDR1 MNHEY and CDR2 SVGEGT. The CDR3 is 16 residues long. Germline trimming cut 2 bases from V and 4 bases from J; bases unmatched to any gene: 8.